This TCR beta chain was found in a study of blood T cell repertoires in COVID-19. As for the study in general: Sites in the United States, Italy and Spain provided acute and convalescent COVID-19 samples. T cells, B-cell-depleted T cells, or PBMCs supplied cDNA or gDNA.

Seattle participants joined during active infection and were tracked over time. In the study's own analysis: Nucleated cell counts were estimated from reference gene primer amplification. The data were produced by immunoSEQ multiplex PCR, yet TCRdb's version contains in-frame clones alone and is incomplete. V, J and clone size are those of that table, while D and trimming were read from the DNA. Here the sample spans 95,000 to 120,000 clones, about 85% being singletons. This clone has only one observation. This CDR3 spans 18 amino acids. The trim removed 2 bases at V and 2 bases at J, leaving 13 bases unmatched. The germline gives CDR1 PRHDT, CDR2 FYEKMQ (reference sequence).

The sample comprised peripheral blood. V usage is TRBV13 and J usage is TRBJ1-1; 8 positions match TRBD1. This sequence originates from an older woman with COVID-19, enrolled during active disease. CDR3 in DNA: TGTGCCAGCAGCTTACCCTACAGGGGGTCGCGTCGAAACACTGAAGCTTTCTTT. Its protein product is CASSLPYRGSRRNTEAFF.